This TCR beta chain comes out of a study of T cell responses to AZD1222 COVID-19 vaccine. For the study at large: Pooled samples include second doses given at about 4 or 12 weeks. Findings and limits, study-wide: Clonal diversity was possibly underestimated, and the donors were mostly white British, with more females. Spike regions recognized by vaccine-associated CD4 TCRs spanned the protein, led by 160-218 and 743-854. The study found Spike-specific TCR breadth and depth rose after two AZD1222 doses.

The table came from immunoSEQ multiplex PCR; TCRdb's copy has only in-frame clones and leaves some out. Here the sample spans tens of thousands of clones, roughly 94% being singletons. This CDR3 is built from 16 residues. Trimming removed 6 bases from V and 2 bases from J; junction bases left unmatched: 9. Looked up from germline, CDR1 is LNHDA and CDR2 is SQIVND (reference sequence). Details on this clone: Its specificity is not known.

The sequence was collected from an adult in good health. This specimen consisted of peripheral blood, obtained on day 0 of AZD1222 vaccination. This chain connects TRBV19 to TRBJ2-1, with 8 bases that match TRBD2. The chain's CDR3 is CASSFGGARAYNEQFF. The CDR3 region has the DNA TGTGCCAGTAGCTTCGGGGGGGCACGTGCCTACAATGAGCAGTTCTTC.